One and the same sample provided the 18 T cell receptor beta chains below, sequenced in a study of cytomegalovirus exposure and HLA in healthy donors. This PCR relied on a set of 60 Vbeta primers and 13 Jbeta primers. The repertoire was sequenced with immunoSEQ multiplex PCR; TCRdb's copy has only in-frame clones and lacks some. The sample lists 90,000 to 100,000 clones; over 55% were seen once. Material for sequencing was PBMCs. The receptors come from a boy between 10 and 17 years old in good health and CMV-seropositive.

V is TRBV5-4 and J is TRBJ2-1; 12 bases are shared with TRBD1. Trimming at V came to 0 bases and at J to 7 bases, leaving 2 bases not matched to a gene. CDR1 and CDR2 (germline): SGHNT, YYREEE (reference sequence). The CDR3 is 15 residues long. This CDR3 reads CASSLGGQGANEQFF. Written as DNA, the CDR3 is TGTGCCAGCAGCTTGGGGGGACAGGGGGCAAATGAGCAGTTCTTC.

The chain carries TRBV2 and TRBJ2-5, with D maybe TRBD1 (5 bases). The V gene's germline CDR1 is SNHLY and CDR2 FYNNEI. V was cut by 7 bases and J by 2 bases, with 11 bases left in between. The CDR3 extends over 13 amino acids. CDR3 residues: CASIGAEQETQYF. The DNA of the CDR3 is TGTGCCAGCATTGGGGCAGAACAAGAGACCCAGTACTTC.

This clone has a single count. In DNA form, the CDR3 reads TGTGCCAGCAGGACGTGGGAGTCGACAGATACGCAGTATTTT. Amino acid sequence: CASRTWESTDTQYF. The chain combines TRBV6-5 with TRBJ2-3; a weak D match, TRBD2 (5 bases). The length of the CDR3 is 14 residues. Germline CDR1 is MNHEY and CDR2 is SVGAGI. Trimming cost V 6 bases and J 3 bases, with 13 bases left between them.

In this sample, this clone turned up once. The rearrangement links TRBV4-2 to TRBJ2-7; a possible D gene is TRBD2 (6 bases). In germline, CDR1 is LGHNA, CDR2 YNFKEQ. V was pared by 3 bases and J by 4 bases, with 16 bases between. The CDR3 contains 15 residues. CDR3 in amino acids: CASSQQGLPAYEQYF. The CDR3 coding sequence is TGTGCCAGCAGCCAGCAAGGACTACCTGCTTACGAGCAGTACTTC.

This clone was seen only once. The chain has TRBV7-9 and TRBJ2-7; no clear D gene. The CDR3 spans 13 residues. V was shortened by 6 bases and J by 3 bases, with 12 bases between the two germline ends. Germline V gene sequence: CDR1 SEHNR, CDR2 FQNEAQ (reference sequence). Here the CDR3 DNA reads TGTGCCAGCAGTGCGCACCTAGACTACGAGCAGTACTTC. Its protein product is CASSAHLDYEQYF.

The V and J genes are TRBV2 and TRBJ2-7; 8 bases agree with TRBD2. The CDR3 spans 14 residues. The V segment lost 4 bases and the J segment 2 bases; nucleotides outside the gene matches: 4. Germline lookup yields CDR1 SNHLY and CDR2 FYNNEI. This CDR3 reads CASSVERETYEQYF. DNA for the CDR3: TGTGCCAGCAGTGTTGAGCGGGAGACCTACGAGCAGTACTTC.

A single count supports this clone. The CDR3 DNA sequence: TGTGCCAGCAGCGCCTCACGGGATACGCAGTATTTT. Translating gives CASSASRDTQYF. V and J are TRBV9 and TRBJ2-3; D remains ambiguous. The V gene lost 3 bases and the J gene lost 6 bases, with 8 bases spanning the gap. CDR1 is SGDLS, CDR2 YYNGEE, per germline. The CDR3 is 12 residues long.

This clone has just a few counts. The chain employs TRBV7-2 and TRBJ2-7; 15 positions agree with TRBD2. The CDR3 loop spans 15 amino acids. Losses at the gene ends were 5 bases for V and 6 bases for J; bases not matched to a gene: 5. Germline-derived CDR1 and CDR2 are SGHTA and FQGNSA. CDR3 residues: CASSPPGLAGGEQYF. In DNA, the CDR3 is TGTGCCAGCAGCCCCCCGGGACTAGCGGGAGGCGAGCAGTACTTC.

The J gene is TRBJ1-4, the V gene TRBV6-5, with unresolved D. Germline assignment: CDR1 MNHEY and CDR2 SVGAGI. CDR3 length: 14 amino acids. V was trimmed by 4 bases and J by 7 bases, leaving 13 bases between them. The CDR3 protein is CASSLGGLGEKLFF. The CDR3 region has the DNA TGTGCCAGCAGTTTGGGAGGGCTAGGTGAAAAACTGTTTTTT.

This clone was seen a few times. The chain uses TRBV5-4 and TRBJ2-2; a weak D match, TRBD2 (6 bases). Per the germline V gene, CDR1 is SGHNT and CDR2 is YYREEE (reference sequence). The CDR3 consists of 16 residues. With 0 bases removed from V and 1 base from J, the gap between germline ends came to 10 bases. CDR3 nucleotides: TGTGCCAGCAGCTTGGTTGGAGGGAGGAACACCGGGGAGCTGTTTTTT. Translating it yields CASSLVGGRNTGELFF.

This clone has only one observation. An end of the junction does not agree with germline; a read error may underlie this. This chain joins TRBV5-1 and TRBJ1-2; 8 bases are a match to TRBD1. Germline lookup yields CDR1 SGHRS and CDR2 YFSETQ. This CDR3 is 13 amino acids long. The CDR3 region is CASSPDRVYGYPF. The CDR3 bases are TGCGCCAGCAGCCCGGACAGGGTCTATGGCTACCCCTTC.

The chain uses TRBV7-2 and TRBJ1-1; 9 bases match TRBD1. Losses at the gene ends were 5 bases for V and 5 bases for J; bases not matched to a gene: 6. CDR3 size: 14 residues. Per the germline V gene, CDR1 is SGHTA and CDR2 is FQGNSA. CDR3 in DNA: TGTGCCAGCAGCCCGGGGACAGGGCGGACTGAAGCTTTCTTT. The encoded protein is CASSPGTGRTEAFF. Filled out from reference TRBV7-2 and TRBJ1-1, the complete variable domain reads GAGVSQSPSNKVTEKGKDVELRCDPISGHTALYWYRQSLGQGLEFLIYFQGNSAPDKSGLPSDRFSAERTGGSVSTLTIQRTQQEDSAVYLCASSPGTGRTEAFFGQGTRLTVV.

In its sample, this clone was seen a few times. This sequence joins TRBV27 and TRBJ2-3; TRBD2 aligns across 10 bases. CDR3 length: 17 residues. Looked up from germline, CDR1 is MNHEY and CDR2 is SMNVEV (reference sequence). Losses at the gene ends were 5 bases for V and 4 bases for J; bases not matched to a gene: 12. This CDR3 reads CASSPASIGLAADTQYF. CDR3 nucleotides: TGTGCCAGCAGTCCCGCCTCGATCGGACTAGCGGCAGATACGCAGTATTTT.

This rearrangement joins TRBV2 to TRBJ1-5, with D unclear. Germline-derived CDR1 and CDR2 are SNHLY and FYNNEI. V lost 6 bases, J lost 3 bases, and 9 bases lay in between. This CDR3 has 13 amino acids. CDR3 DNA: TGTGCCAGCAGCAGTGAAGACAATCAGCCCCAGCATTTT. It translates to CASSSEDNQPQHF. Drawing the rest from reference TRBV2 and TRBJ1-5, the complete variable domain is EPEVTQTPSHQVTQMGQEVILRCVPISNHLYFYWYRQILGQKVEFLVSFYNNEISEKSEIFDDQFSVERPDGSNFTLKIRSTKLEDSAMYFCASSSEDNQPQHFGDGTRLSIL.

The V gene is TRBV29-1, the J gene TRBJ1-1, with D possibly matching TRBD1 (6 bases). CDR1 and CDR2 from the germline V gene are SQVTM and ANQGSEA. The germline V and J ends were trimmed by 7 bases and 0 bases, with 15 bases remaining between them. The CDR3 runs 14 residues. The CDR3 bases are TGCAGCGGCTGCAGGGGACTAATGAACACTGAAGCTTTCTTT. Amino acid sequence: CSGCRGLMNTEAFF.

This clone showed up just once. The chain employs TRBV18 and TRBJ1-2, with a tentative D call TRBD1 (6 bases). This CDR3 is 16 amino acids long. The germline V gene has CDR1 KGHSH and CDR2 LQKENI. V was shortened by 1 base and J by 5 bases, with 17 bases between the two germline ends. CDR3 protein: CASSPLGPGDIYGYTF. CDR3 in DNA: TGTGCCAGCTCACCACTCGGCCCAGGGGACATTTATGGCTACACCTTC.

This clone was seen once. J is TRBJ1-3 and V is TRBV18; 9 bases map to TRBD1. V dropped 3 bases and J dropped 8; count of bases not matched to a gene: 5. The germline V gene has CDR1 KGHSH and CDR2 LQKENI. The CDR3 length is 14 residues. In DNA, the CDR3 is TGTGCCAGCTCACCTAGGACAGGGGCGGACACCATATATTTT. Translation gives CASSPRTGADTIYF. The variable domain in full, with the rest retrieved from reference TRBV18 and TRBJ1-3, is NAGVMQNPRHLVRRRGQEARLRCSPMKGHSHVYWYRQLPEEGLKFMVYLQKENIIDESGMPKERFSAEFPKEGPSILRIQQVVRGDSAAYFCASSPRTGADTIYFGEGSWLTVV.

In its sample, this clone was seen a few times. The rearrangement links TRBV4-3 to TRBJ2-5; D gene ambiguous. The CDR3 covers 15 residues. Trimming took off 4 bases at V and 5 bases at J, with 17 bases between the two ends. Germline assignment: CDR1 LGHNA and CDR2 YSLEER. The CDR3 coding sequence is TGCGCCAGCAGCCCCTCTCCCGGCAGCGTGGAGACCCAGTACTTC. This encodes CASSPSPGSVETQYF.